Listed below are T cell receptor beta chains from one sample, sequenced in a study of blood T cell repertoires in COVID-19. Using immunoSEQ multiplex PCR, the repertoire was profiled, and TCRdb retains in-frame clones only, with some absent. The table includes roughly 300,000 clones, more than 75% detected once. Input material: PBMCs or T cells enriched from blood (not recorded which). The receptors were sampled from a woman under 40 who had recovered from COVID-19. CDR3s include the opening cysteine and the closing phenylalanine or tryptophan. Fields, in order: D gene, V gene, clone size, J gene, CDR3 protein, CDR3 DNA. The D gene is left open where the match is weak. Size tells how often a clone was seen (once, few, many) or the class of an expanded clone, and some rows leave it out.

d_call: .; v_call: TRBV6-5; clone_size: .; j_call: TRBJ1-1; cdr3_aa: CASSYRGNTEAFF; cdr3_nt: TGTGCCAGCAGTTACAGGGGGAACACTGAAGCTTTCTTT
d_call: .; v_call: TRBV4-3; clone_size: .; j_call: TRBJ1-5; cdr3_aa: CASSQDTPNNPGQPQHF; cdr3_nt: TGCGCCAGCAGCCAAGATACCCCGAATAACCCGGGTCAGCCCCAGCATTTT
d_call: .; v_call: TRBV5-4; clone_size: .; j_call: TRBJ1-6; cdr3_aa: CASSSGLAGTNSPLHF; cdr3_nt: TGTGCCAGCAGCTCGGGGCTCGCGGGGACGAATTCACCCCTCCACTTT
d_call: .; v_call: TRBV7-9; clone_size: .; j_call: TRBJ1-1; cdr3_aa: CASSLRGRGTEAFF; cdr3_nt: TGTGCCAGCAGCTTGAGGGGCAGGGGCACTGAAGCTTTCTTT
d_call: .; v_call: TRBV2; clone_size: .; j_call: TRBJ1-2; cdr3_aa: CASSVRTDTNYGYTF; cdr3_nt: TGTGCCAGCAGTGTCCGTACAGATACTAACTATGGCTACACCTTC
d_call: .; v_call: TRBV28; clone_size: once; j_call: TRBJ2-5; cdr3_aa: CASSLRRGLLGTQYF; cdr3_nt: TGTGCCAGCAGTTTGCGACGCGGACTGCTCGGGACCCAGTACTTC
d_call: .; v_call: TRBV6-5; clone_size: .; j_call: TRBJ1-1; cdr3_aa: CASSSVSGGSEAFF; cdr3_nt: TGTGCCAGCAGTTCCGTTAGCGGGGGGTCTGAAGCTTTCTTT
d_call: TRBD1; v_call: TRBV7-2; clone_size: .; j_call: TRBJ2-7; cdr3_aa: CASSLDRGPGASSYEQYF; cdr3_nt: TGTGCCAGCAGCCTGGACAGGGGGCCGGGGGCCAGCTCCTACGAGCAGTACTTC
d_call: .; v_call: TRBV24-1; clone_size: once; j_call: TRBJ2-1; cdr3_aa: CATSDPTGRPYNEQFF; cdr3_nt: TGTGCCACCAGTGACCCGACAGGACGCCCCTACAATGAGCAGTTCTTC
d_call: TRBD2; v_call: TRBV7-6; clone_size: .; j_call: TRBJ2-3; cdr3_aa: CASSLTSASTDTQYF; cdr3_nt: TGTGCCAGCAGCTTAACTAGCGCGAGCACAGATACGCAGTATTTT
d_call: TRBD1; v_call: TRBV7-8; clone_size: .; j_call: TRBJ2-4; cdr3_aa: CASSNTGVGKNIQYF; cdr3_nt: TGTGCCAGCAGCAACACAGGGGTGGGCAAAAACATTCAGTACTTC
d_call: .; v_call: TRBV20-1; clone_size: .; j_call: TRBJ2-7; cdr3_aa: CSASPRGTF; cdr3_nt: TGCAGTGCTAGCCCCCGGGGGACCTTC
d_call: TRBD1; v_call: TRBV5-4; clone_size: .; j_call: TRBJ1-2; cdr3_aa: CASSYRGTGNYGYTF; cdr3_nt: TGTGCCAGCAGCTACCGAGGGACAGGGAACTATGGCTACACCTTC
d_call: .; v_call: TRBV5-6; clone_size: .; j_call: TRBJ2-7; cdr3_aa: CASSFGPLSYEQYF; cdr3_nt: TGTGCCAGCAGCTTTGGGCCACTCTCCTACGAGCAGTACTTC
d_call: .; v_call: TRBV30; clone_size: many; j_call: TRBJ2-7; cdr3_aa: CAWTQGYEQYF; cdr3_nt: TGTGCCTGGACACAGGGCTACGAGCAGTACTTC
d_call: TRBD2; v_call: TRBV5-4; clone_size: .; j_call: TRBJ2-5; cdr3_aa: CASSSTSGGSPEETQYF; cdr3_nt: TGTGCCAGCAGCTCGACTAGCGGGGGGTCCCCGGAGGAGACCCAGTACTTC
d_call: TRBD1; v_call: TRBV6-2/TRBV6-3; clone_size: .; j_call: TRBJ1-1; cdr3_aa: CASSPGTGPRAFF; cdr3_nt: TGTGCCAGCAGTCCGGGGACAGGGCCGAGGGCTTTCTTT
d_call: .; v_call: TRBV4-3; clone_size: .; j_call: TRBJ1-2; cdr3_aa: CASSQGLGGANYGYTF; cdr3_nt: TGCGCCAGCAGCCAAGGATTGGGCGGGGCGAACTATGGCTACACCTTC
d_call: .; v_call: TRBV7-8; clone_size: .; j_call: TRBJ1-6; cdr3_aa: CASSSLRRESPLHF; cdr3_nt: TGTGCCAGCAGCTCCCTTAGGAGGGAATCACCCCTCCACTTT
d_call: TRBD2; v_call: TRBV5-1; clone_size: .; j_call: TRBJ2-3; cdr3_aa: CASSLGLAGATDTQYF; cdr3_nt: TGCGCCAGCAGCTTGGGCCTAGCGGGGGCCACAGATACGCAGTATTTT
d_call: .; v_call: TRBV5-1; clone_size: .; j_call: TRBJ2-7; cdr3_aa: CASSSGGTYEQYF; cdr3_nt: TGCGCCAGCAGCTCGGGCGGGACCTACGAGCAGTACTTC
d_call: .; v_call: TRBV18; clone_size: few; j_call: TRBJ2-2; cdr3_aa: CASSPRRENTGELFF; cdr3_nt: TGTGCCAGCTCACCGAGGAGGGAAAACACCGGGGAGCTGTTTTTT
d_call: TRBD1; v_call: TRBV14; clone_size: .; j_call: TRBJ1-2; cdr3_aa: CASSQDVGTDYGYTF; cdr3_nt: TGTGCCAGCAGCCAAGATGTCGGGACAGATTATGGCTACACCTTC
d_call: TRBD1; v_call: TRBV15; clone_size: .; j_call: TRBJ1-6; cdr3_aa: CATSRGDSSSPLHF; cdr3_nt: TGTGCCACCAGCAGGGGGGACAGTAGTTCACCCCTCCACTTT
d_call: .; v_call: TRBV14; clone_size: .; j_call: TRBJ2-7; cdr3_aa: CASSPKTGSYEQYF; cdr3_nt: TGTGCCAGCAGCCCTAAAACAGGGTCCTACGAGCAGTACTTC
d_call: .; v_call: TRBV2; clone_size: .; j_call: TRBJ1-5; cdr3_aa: CASSVDSGGSPQHF; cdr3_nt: TGTGCCAGCAGTGTAGACAGCGGGGGCTCCCCCCAGCATTTT
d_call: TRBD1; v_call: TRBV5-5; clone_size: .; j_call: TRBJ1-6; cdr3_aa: CASSAQGTGNLGSPLHF; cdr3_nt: TGTGCCAGCAGCGCTCAGGGGACAGGGAATTTAGGATCACCCCTCCACTTT
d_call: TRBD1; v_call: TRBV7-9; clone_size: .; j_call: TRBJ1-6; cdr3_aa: CASSPTGTGDSSPLHF; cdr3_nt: TGTGCCAGCAGCCCAACTGGGACAGGGGACAGTTCACCCCTCCACTTT
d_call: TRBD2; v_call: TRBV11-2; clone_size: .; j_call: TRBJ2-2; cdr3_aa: CASSPGGMNTGELFF; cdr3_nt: TGTGCCAGCAGCCCCGGGGGGATGAACACCGGGGAGCTGTTTTTT
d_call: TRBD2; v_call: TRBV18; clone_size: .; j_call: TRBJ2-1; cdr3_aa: CASSPSSGGAVEQFF; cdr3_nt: TGTGCCAGCTCACCATCTAGCGGGGGGGCCGTTGAGCAGTTCTTC
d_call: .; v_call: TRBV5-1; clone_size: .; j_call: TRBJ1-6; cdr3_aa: CASSLAGLDYNSPLHF; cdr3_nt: TGCGCCAGCAGCTTGGCAGGACTCGACTATAATTCACCCCTCCACTTT
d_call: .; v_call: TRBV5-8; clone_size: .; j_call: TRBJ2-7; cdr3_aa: CASSFKGESYEQYF; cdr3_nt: TGTGCCAGCAGCTTCAAGGGGGAGTCCTACGAGCAGTACTTC
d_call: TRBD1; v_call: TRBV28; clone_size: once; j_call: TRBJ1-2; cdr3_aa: CASTDRERGYTF; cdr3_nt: TGTGCCAGCACCGACAGGGAGAGGGGCTACACCTTC
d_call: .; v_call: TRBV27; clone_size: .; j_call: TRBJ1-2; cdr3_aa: CASSSRGLNGYTF; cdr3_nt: TGTGCCAGCAGTTCTCGCGGGTTGAATGGCTACACCTTC
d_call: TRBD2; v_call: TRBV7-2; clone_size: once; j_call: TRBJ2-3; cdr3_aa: CASSWMRGASTDTQYF; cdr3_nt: TGTGCCAGCAGCTGGATGCGGGGGGCTAGCACAGATACGCAGTATTTT
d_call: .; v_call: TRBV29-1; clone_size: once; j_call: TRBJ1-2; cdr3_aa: CSVEDRVNYGYTF; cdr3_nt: TGCAGCGTTGAAGATCGAGTAAACTATGGCTACACCTTC
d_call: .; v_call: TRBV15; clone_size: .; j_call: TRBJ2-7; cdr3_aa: CATSRGRGSSYEQYF; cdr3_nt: TGTGCCACCAGCAGAGGGAGGGGTAGCTCCTACGAGCAGTACTTC
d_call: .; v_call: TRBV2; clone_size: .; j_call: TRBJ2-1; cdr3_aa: CASRESLGVNEQFF; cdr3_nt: TGTGCCAGCAGGGAGAGTCTGGGAGTCAATGAGCAGTTCTTC
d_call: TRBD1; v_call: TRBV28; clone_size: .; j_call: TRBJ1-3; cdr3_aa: CASSPDRHASGNTIYF; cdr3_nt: TGTGCCAGCAGCCCGGACAGGCACGCCTCTGGAAACACCATATATTTT
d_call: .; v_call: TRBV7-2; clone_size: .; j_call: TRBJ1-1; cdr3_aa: CASSNARGYTEAFF; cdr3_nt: TGTGCCAGCAGTAACGCTCGGGGATATACTGAAGCTTTCTTT